The clone carrying this TCR beta chain came up a few times. These data come from a study of T cell repertoires in cytomegalovirus infection. The CDR3 runs 15 residues. Germline CDR1 is MNHNS and CDR2 is SASEGT. V lost 6 bases to trimming and J lost 5 bases; unmatched junction nucleotides: 8. MiXCR, run by TCRdb on the reads, gives a single entry per CDR3 protein. This sample has around 270,000 distinct CDR3 sequences, with roughly 9% found just once. The specimen sequenced was PBMCs. This chain uses TRBV6-1 with TRBJ2-3; TRBD2 aligns across 10 bases. The sequence derives from a human donor in good health (CMV status not recorded). Some clones in this sample may be carry-over from other donors' samples. The CDR3, as DNA: TGTGCCAGCAGGGGGCAGCGGGGGGGGCGAGATACGCAGTATTTT. Amino acid sequence: CASRGQRGGRDTQYF.